These 18 T cell receptor beta chains came from one sample sequenced in a study of T cell repertoires in cytomegalovirus infection. TCRdb reanalysed the reads using MiXCR and keeps one entry per CDR3 protein. In the table there are approximately 990,000 distinct CDR3 sequences, roughly a third of which are singletons. What these receptors recognize is not known. The specimen was cultured CD8+ T cells from PBMCs, collected from culture after CMV antigen stimulation. Receptors originate from a human donor in good health (CMV status not recorded). Some clones in this sample may be carry-over from other donors' samples.

This clonotype appeared a few times. V usage is TRBV28 and J usage is TRBJ2-2; tentatively, D is TRBD1 (6 bases). Germline V gene lookup returns CDR1 MDHEN and CDR2 SYDVKM. This CDR3 contains 14 residues. Trimming removed 2 bases at V and 7 bases at J, with 11 bases between. The DNA of the CDR3 is TGTGCCAGCAGTTTAATGGGGGCTGGCGGGGAGCTGTTTTTT. The encoded protein is CASSLMGAGGELFF.

About this clonotype: A read error may explain this, as a much larger clone is one base away. The rearrangement links TRBV7-8 to TRBJ2-3; 13 nucleotides align to TRBD2. From germline, CDR1 is SGHVS and CDR2 FQNEAQ. The CDR3 length is 16 residues. The ends lost 10 bases at V and 0 bases at J; junction bases unmatched: 7. The chain's CDR3 is CANFWTSGGSTDTQYF. The CDR3 DNA reads as TGTGCCAACTTCTGGACTAGCGGGGGTAGCACAGATACGCAGTATTTT.

This chain connects TRBV6-1 to TRBJ2-1; unclear D gene. V lost 5 bases and J 3 bases, leaving 17 bases between the germline ends. This CDR3 is 16 amino acids long. Germline loops: CDR1 MNHNS, CDR2 SASEGT. The CDR3 loop reads CASSRDNTPYYNEQFF. The CDR3 DNA is TGTGCCAGCAGTCGCGACAACACCCCTTACTACAATGAGCAGTTCTTC.

The V call is TRBV6-2 or TRBV6-3, the J call TRBJ2-3; TRBD2 is a possible D gene (7 bases). Germline V gives CDR1 MNHEY, CDR2 SVGEGT. V was trimmed by 2 bases and J by 4 bases, leaving 16 bases between them. There are 16 residues in the CDR3. CDR3 loop: CASSYGGGRLSDTQYF. The CDR3 DNA follows: TGTGCCAGCAGTTACGGGGGGGGGCGGTTGTCAGATACGCAGTATTTT.

This clonotype showed up many times. V gene TRBV12-3 or TRBV12-4 combines with J gene TRBJ2-1; possibly TRBD2 for D (6 bases). The V gene lost 5 bases and the J gene lost 7 bases, with 18 bases spanning the gap. This CDR3 comprises 15 residues. The CDR3 loop is CASSPPGVLRNEQFF. Written as DNA, the CDR3 is TGTGCCAGCAGTCCGCCGGGGGTTCTGCGGAATGAGCAGTTCTTC.

For this clonotype: The germline gene is not matched at one end of the junction; a read error may be the cause. V is TRBV27 and J is TRBJ2-5; 10 bases are a match to TRBD2. Germline lookup yields CDR1 MNHEY and CDR2 SMNVEV (reference sequence). The CDR3 covers 14 residues. The CDR3 region is CASSSGGNQDTQYF. The CDR3 nucleotides are TGTGCCAGTTCTAGCGGGGGCAACCAAGATACCCAGTACTTC.

The rearrangement links TRBV19 to TRBJ2-5; possible D gene TRBD2, 6 bases. The length of the CDR3 is 15 residues. Germline V gene data show CDR1 as LNHDA and CDR2 as SQIVND (reference sequence). The germline V and J ends were trimmed by 5 bases and 4 bases, with 17 bases remaining between them. The DNA of the CDR3 is TGTGCCAGTAGTCCGGGAGCTAGCCTAAGAGAGACCCAGTACTTC. Protein product: CASSPGASLRETQYF.

This clonotype was observed a few times. This sequence joins TRBV6-2 or TRBV6-3 and TRBJ2-3; D perhaps matches TRBD2 (6 bases). The germline V gene has CDR1 MNHEY and CDR2 SVGEGT. Trimming took off 2 bases at V and 4 bases at J, with 13 bases between the two ends. The CDR3 is 15 residues long. CDR3 in amino acids: CASSYRERPPDTQYF. The CDR3 nucleotides read TGTGCCAGCAGTTACCGGGAGCGGCCCCCAGATACGCAGTATTTT.

The chain uses TRBV6-5 and TRBJ2-1; 9 bases are a match to TRBD2. CDR1 MNHEY and CDR2 SVGAGI come from the germline V gene. The V and J ends lost 0 bases and 8 bases, in that order; junction bases with no gene match: 14. The CDR3 is made up of 18 amino acids. The CDR3 is CASSYSAASGDRGDEQFF. CDR3 nucleotides: TGTGCCAGCAGTTACTCGGCGGCTAGCGGGGACCGGGGGGATGAGCAGTTCTTC.

The chain couples TRBV9 to TRBJ2-5; TRBD1 is a possible D gene (6 bases). The CDR3 length is 14 residues. Germline CDR1 and CDR2: SGDLS and YYNGEE. Trimming stripped 3 bases from V and 1 base from J, with 10 bases between. The CDR3 sequence is CASSEMDSQETQYF. CDR3 bases: TGTGCCAGCAGCGAAATGGACAGCCAAGAGACCCAGTACTTC.

The rearrangement joins TRBV20-1 to TRBJ2-2; 7 bases line up with TRBD1. Germline V gene sequence: CDR1 DFQATT, CDR2 SNEGSKA (reference sequence). After removal of 6 bases from V and 3 bases from J, the junction contained 7 bases not matched to a gene. The CDR3 has 14 amino acids. CDR3 coding DNA: TGCAGTGCCGATGGACAGGACTACACCGGGGAGCTGTTTTTT. The encoded protein is CSADGQDYTGELFF.

This clonotype has a handful of counts. J is TRBJ2-7 and V is TRBV7-6, with TRBD1 matching 7 bases. V dropped 3 bases and J dropped 3; count of bases not matched to a gene: 11. The germline V gene has CDR1 SGHVS and CDR2 FNYEAQ. CDR3 length: 16 residues. The CDR3 bases are TGTGCCAGCAGCTTGGACGACAGGGCCAAGTTCTACGAGCAGTACTTC. This encodes CASSLDDRAKFYEQYF.

This clonotype was found many times. The V gene is TRBV7-9, the J gene TRBJ1-3, with D unclear. Germline lookup yields CDR1 SEHNR and CDR2 FQNEAQ (reference sequence). The CDR3 length is 15 residues. V lost 5 bases to trimming and J lost 0 bases, with 11 bases between them. The CDR3 DNA is TGTGCCAGCAGCCCTCTCGACATCTCTGGAAACACCATATATTTT. Protein sequence: CASSPLDISGNTIYF.

In its sample, this clonotype was seen a few times. The V call is TRBV6-8, the J call TRBJ2-1; TRBD2 matches 10 bases. From germline, CDR1 is MNHGY and CDR2 SAAAGT. The CDR3 loop spans 17 amino acids. The V segment lost 0 bases and the J segment 4 bases; nucleotides outside the gene matches: 6. This CDR3 is CASSYSYVSGGYNEQFF. Here the CDR3 DNA reads TGTGCCAGCAGTTACTCGTATGTTAGCGGGGGGTACAATGAGCAGTTCTTC.

This clonotype was counted only a few times. V gene TRBV7-8 combines with J gene TRBJ2-7; D possibly corresponds to TRBD2 (5 bases). V shed 1 base and J shed 2 bases, with 12 bases lying between them. The CDR3 sequence is 15 residues long. The germline V gene encodes CDR1 SGHVS and CDR2 FQNEAQ. The CDR3 nucleotides read TGTGCCAGCAGCTTAGGGCCTTCCGGGGCCTACGAGCAGTACGTC. Residues: CASSLGPSGAYEQYV.

This clonotype appeared a few times. The V call is TRBV12-3 or TRBV12-4, the J call TRBJ1-2, with 7 bases fitting TRBD1. Trimming took 6 bases from V and 1 from J; bases not matched to a gene: 11. The CDR3 totals 16 residues. As DNA, the CDR3 is TGTGCCAGCAGCCTAGGGGGCCTACCCGGTAACTATGGCTACACCTTC. This sequence encodes CASSLGGLPGNYGYTF.

This clonotype has at least ten counts. The chain employs TRBV7-2 and TRBJ1-1; D is undetermined. Deletions cut 4 bases from V and 1 base from J, with 7 bases between. This CDR3 region has 13 residues. CDR1 is SGHTA, CDR2 FQGNSA, per germline. The chain's CDR3 is CASSSLRNTEAFF. In DNA, the CDR3 is TGTGCCAGCAGCTCCCTTCGGAACACTGAAGCTTTCTTT.

This clonotype was picked up many times. The rearrangement joins TRBV7-8 to TRBJ2-4, with D perhaps matching TRBD1 or TRBD2 (6 bases each). Trimming took off 2 bases at V and 1 base at J, with 12 bases between the two ends. The CDR3 runs 16 residues. Per the germline V gene, CDR1 is SGHVS and CDR2 is FQNEAQ. The CDR3 nucleotides are TGTGCCAGCAGCTTATTAGGAGGGGGGGCCAAAAACATTCAGTACTTC. Translating it yields CASSLLGGGAKNIQYF.